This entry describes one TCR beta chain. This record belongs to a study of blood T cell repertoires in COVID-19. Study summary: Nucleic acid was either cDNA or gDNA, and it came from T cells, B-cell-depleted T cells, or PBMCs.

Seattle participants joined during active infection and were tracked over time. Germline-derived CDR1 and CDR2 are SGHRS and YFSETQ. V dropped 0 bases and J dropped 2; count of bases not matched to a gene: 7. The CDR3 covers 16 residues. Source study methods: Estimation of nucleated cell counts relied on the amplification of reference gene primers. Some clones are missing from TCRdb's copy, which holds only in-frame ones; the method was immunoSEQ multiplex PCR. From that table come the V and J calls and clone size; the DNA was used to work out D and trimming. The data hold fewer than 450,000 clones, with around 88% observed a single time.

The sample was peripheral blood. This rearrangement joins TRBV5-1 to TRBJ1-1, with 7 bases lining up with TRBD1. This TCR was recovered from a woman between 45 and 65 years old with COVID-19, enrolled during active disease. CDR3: CASSLGQGTYNTEAFF. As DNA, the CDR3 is TGCGCCAGCAGCTTGGGACAGGGTACCTACAACACTGAAGCTTTCTTT.